This T cell receptor (beta chain) was found in a study of CD8 T cells in ankylosing spondylitis. Broader study findings: In ankylosing spondylitis blood, a motif of roughly eight highly homologous TCR beta variants appeared characteristic.

Germline loops: CDR1 LGHNA, CDR2 YSLEER. The CDR3 contains 16 residues. Trimming stripped 0 bases from V and 5 bases from J, with 16 bases between. Each CDR3 protein is one row after TCRdb ran MiXCR on the 5' RACE reads. The repertoire holds about 840,000 distinct CDR3 sequences, with around 11% as singletons. A few counts support this clonotype. As yet, its antigen is unknown. The sequence was collected from a male donor with ankylosing spondylitis. Sequencing used blood, either unsorted or a sorted T cell fraction (not recorded which). This rearrangement joins TRBV4-3 to TRBJ2-5; D is unclear. For the CDR3, the DNA is TGCGCCAGCAGCCAAGATGCCCGGCCCAGAGGCGAGACCCAGTACTTC. This translates into CASSQDARPRGETQYF.